This TCR beta chain was sequenced in a study of T cell changes during pregnancy in multiple sclerosis. Some clones are missing from TCRdb's copy, which holds only in-frame ones; the method was immunoSEQ multiplex PCR. This table holds approximately 87,000 clones, 90% to 95% found once. This CDR3 is 15 amino acids long. CDR1 SGHRS and CDR2 YFSETQ come from the germline V gene. Between the trimmed V and J ends, which lost 5 bases and 3 bases, there was a span of 17 bases. The origin of this receptor is a female donor with multiple sclerosis, enrolled in a pregnancy study. The V gene is TRBV5-1, the J gene TRBJ1-2; D remains ambiguous. The material sequenced was CD4+ T cells from peripheral blood mononuclear cells, taken in the second trimester of pregnancy. The CDR3 protein is CASSPAVLTDYGYTF. CDR3 in DNA: TGCGCCAGCAGTCCGGCGGTACTAACGGACTATGGCTACACCTTC.